The clone carrying this TCR beta chain has more than one count but fewer than ten. The antigen is not known. This sample stems from a study of T-cell reconstitution after alpha-beta-depleted transplantation in children. Whole-study results and caveats: Surviving recipient T cells and thymic progenitors produced the high day-60 TCRbeta diversity seen in some patients. Once a year had passed after transplant, T-cell counts and diversity came mostly from newly produced T cells. About two months after transplant, alpha-beta T cells reportedly came from several hundred expanded graft clones.

The CDR3 extends over 19 amino acids. Germline V gene sequence: CDR1 SGHAT, CDR2 FQNNGV. Deletions cut 5 bases from V and 0 bases from J, with 23 bases between. Preparation of the TCRbeta library involved a method that used unique molecular identifiers. Using its own MiXCR run on the PCR reads, TCRdb lists one record per CDR3 protein. The table records almost 600,000 distinct CDR3 sequences, over 20% of them present only once. Sequenced material: PBMCs, taken before TCRalphabeta/CD19-depleted stem cell transplant. This receptor was obtained from a boy younger than two with Wiskott-Aldrich syndrome, due to receive a stem cell transplant. V usage is TRBV11-2 and J usage is TRBJ2-4, with D maybe TRBD2 (6 bases). DNA for the CDR3: TGTGCCAGCAGCGCTGGGACTTTTCCCTTCATTCTAGCCAAAAACATTCAGTACTTC. It codes for CASSAGTFPFILAKNIQYF.